This T cell receptor (beta chain) was obtained from a study of PD-1 blockade in classical Hodgkin lymphoma. This clone was counted a single time. The antigen remains unidentified. Clones were sequenced by immunoSEQ multiplex PCR, and TCRdb holds only the in-frame ones, with some missing. The sample shows some 62,000 clones, more than 70% of them seen only once. Per the germline V gene, CDR1 is LNHDA and CDR2 is SQIVND (reference sequence). The CDR3 is made up of 12 amino acids. The V gene lost 1 base and the J gene lost 6 bases, with 6 bases spanning the gap. Findings and limits, study-wide: A reduction in baseline TCR diversity was reportedly seen in newly diagnosed patients relative to healthy donors. The CD4+ diversity rise by C4D1 was clearest in complete responders. Newly diagnosed patients and complete responders had comparable diversity at baseline. Possible causes of repertoire differences, disease activity or prior therapy, remain undefined.

Every one of the patients relapsed after autologous stem cell transplantation (brentuximab vedotin exposure was variable). The receptor comes from a human donor with classical Hodgkin lymphoma. Sequencing was performed on peripheral blood mononuclear cells (PBMCs), taken at baseline. The chain carries TRBV19 and TRBJ1-2; D is ambiguous. CDR3 sequence: CASSIGGNGYTF. In nucleotides, the CDR3 is TGTGCCAGTAGTATAGGAGGGAATGGCTACACCTTC.